This entry concerns a single TCR beta chain. Its antigen is as yet unknown. The data are from a study of T cells in pancreatic ductal adenocarcinoma. Findings and caveats of the study: The resected cohort was biased toward the minority with early-stage disease.

The selected patients with pancreatic ductal adenocarcinoma had surgery but no neoadjuvant therapy. V dropped 6 bases and J dropped 4 bases, with 16 bases sitting between them. Germline V gene sequence: CDR1 LNHDA, CDR2 SQIVND (reference sequence). The CDR3 is 15 residues long. The repertoire was sequenced with immunoSEQ multiplex PCR; TCRdb's copy has only in-frame clones and lacks some. The repertoire holds around 100,000 clones, with about 95% as singletons. Material: PBMCs. This TCR was sampled from a human donor with pancreatic ductal adenocarcinoma. The chain recombines TRBV19 with TRBJ2-1; D not resolved. The CDR3 region has the DNA TGTGCCAGTAGCAGACTCTTAGTCCCTTACAATGAGCAGTTCTTC. Protein: CASSRLLVPYNEQFF.